Shown below are 21 T cell receptor beta chains from a single sample sequenced in a study of cytomegalovirus exposure and HLA in healthy donors. A multiplex PCR was run with 60 Vbeta primers and 13 Jbeta primers. Method: immunoSEQ multiplex PCR; TCRdb's copy keeps in-frame clones and lacks some. There are approximately 300,000 clones in the sample; approximately 84% occur only once, and 1.5% to 2.5% lies in the top ten. The sample consisted of PBMCs. These receptors were taken from a woman between 40 and 50 years old in good health and CMV-seropositive.

CDR3 nucleotides: TGTGCCAGCAGCTTCGAAGGGGGCCAGGATGGCTACACCTTC. It encodes CASSFEGGQDGYTF. The rearrangement links TRBV7-9 to TRBJ1-2; 7 nucleotides line up with TRBD1. V shed 3 bases and J 6 bases; nucleotides not matched to a gene: 7. The CDR3 is made up of 14 amino acids. Germline loops: CDR1 SEHNR, CDR2 FQNEAQ (reference sequence).

The V call is TRBV28, the J call TRBJ2-2, with no clear D. The CDR3 is 12 amino acids. V lost 7 bases and J lost 5, with 8 bases in between. Germline V gene lookup returns CDR1 MDHEN and CDR2 SYDVKM. This CDR3 reads CASTQSTGELFF. The CDR3 DNA reads TGTGCCAGCACACAGTCGACCGGGGAGCTGTTTTTT. The full variable domain, in which reference TRBV28 and TRBJ2-2 provide the parts outside the CDR3, is DVKVTQSSRYLVKRTGEKVFLECVQDMDHENMFWYRQDPGLGLRLIYFSYDVKMKEKGDIPEGYSVSREKKERFSLILESASTNQTSMYLCASTQSTGELFFGEGSRLTVL.

The genes are TRBV30 and TRBJ2-7, with D possibly matching TRBD1 (5 bases). Trimming cost V 0 bases and J 6 bases, with 18 bases left between them. CDR1 and CDR2 (germline): GTSNPN, SVGIG (reference sequence). The CDR3 covers 15 residues. The CDR3 protein is CAWSVLGRVLIEQYF. CDR3 DNA sequence: TGTGCCTGGAGTGTACTCGGCAGGGTTCTTATCGAGCAGTACTTC.

This clone was counted once. V usage is TRBV7-6 and J usage is TRBJ2-1, with 13 bases that match TRBD2. CDR3 length equals 16 residues. Germline V gene sequence: CDR1 SGHVS, CDR2 FNYEAQ. Trimming removed 1 base from V and 5 bases from J; junction bases left unmatched: 2. Written as DNA, the CDR3 is TGTGCCAGCAGCTTAGAGACTAGCGGGAGGAACAATGAGCAGTTCTTC. Translated: CASSLETSGRNNEQFF.

The chain carries TRBV6-1 and TRBJ1-2, with 8 bases lining up with TRBD1. This CDR3 is 14 amino acids long. V shed 5 bases, J shed 4 bases, and the junction held 6 bases outside the gene matches. Germline V gives CDR1 MNHNS, CDR2 SASEGT. The CDR3 nucleotides are TGTGCCAGCAGTCCGGACAGGGCAGTCTATGGCTACACCTTC. This encodes CASSPDRAVYGYTF.

The chain has TRBV14 and TRBJ1-2, with D tentatively TRBD1 (6 bases). This CDR3 is 16 amino acids long. Trimming shortened V by 0 bases and J by 0 bases, and 11 bases separated the two germline ends. Germline V gene sequence: CDR1 SGHDN, CDR2 FVKESK. The CDR3 is CASSQDFRGTNYGYTF. The DNA of the CDR3 is TGTGCCAGCAGCCAAGATTTCAGGGGAACTAACTATGGCTACACCTTC.

The chain links TRBV28 to TRBJ1-4; the match to TRBD1 covers 7 bases. Germline CDR1 reads MDHEN; CDR2 reads SYDVKM. CDR3 length: 18 amino acids. With 5 bases clipped from V and 7 bases from J, the junction kept 19 bases outside the gene matches. The CDR3 bases are TGTGCCAGCAGTCCCCTGGACAGGAGGGAACGAAGAGGTGAAAAACTGTTTTTT. This gives the protein CASSPLDRRERRGEKLFF.

The chain uses TRBV9 and TRBJ2-1; 12 bases map to TRBD2. CDR3 size: 17 residues. The trim removed 0 bases at V and 4 bases at J, leaving 5 bases unmatched. In germline, CDR1 is SGDLS, CDR2 YYNGEE. Here the CDR3 reads CASSVGASGRGYNEQFF. In DNA form, the CDR3 reads TGTGCCAGCAGCGTAGGGGCTAGCGGGAGGGGGTACAATGAGCAGTTCTTC.

The chain combines TRBV10-2 with TRBJ2-7; unclear D gene. V was trimmed by 3 bases and J by 4 bases, leaving 10 bases between them. This CDR3 has 13 amino acids. Germline CDR1 is WSHSY and CDR2 is SAAADI. The CDR3 nucleotides are TGCGCCAGCAGTGAACTACAAGGATACGAGCAGTACTTC. Protein sequence: CASSELQGYEQYF.

This chain links TRBV11-2 with TRBJ2-2; D might be TRBD1 (6 bases). Germline CDR1 SGHAT, CDR2 FQNNGV. This CDR3 region has 16 residues. Trimming shortened V by 5 bases and J by 1 base, and 14 bases separated the two germline ends. This chain's CDR3 is CASSLNRVGNTGELFF. In DNA form, the CDR3 reads TGTGCCAGCAGCCTCAACAGGGTTGGGAACACCGGGGAGCTGTTTTTT.

This chain connects TRBV4-2 to TRBJ2-7; 7 nucleotides agree with TRBD2. V was pared by 4 bases and J by 4 bases, with 4 bases of the junction left unmatched. The CDR3 consists of 13 residues. Germline V gene sequence: CDR1 LGHNA, CDR2 YNFKEQ. CDR3 region: CASSLPSGYEQYF. The CDR3 DNA sequence: TGTGCCAGCAGCCTACCTAGCGGATACGAGCAGTACTTC.

This chain links TRBV5-1 with TRBJ2-2; 12 bases fit TRBD2. The J segment lost 4 bases and the V segment lost 2 bases, leaving 3 bases of the junction unmatched. In germline, CDR1 is SGHRS, CDR2 YFSETQ. This CDR3 is 16 amino acids long. The CDR3 DNA reads as TGCGCCAGCAGCTTCCGGACTAGCGGGACCACCGGGGAGCTGTTTTTT. It codes for CASSFRTSGTTGELFF. Using reference TRBV5-1 and TRBJ2-2 for the parts outside the CDR3, the full variable domain is KAGVTQTPRYLIKTRGQQVTLSCSPISGHRSVSWYQQTPGQGLQFLFEYFSETQRNKGNFPGRFSGRQFSNSRSEMNVSTLELGDSALYLCASSFRTSGTTGELFFGEGSRLTVL.

V and J are TRBV27 and TRBJ1-5; D is ambiguous. Trimming cost V 6 bases and J 5 bases, with 11 bases left between them. The germline gives CDR1 MNHEY, CDR2 SMNVEV (reference sequence). The CDR3 is 13 residues long. Here the CDR3 reads CASSGGPHQPQHF. The CDR3 coding sequence is TGTGCCAGCAGCGGCGGCCCACATCAGCCCCAGCATTTT.

This clone was detected only a few times. The chain joins TRBV28 to TRBJ2-7; D may be TRBD2 (6 bases). Germline lookup yields CDR1 MDHEN and CDR2 SYDVKM. The CDR3 contains 9 residues. The V gene lost 8 bases and the J gene lost 7 bases, with 6 bases spanning the gap. The CDR3 loop reads CASGGEQYF. In nucleotides, the CDR3 is TGTGCCAGCGGGGGGGAGCAGTACTTC.

This rearrangement joins TRBV13 to TRBJ2-1; 11 nucleotides line up with TRBD2. After removal of 6 bases from V and 6 bases from J, the junction contained 10 bases not matched to a gene. This CDR3 region has 16 residues. Per germline, CDR1 PRHDT and CDR2 FYEKMQ (reference sequence). Here the CDR3 DNA reads TGTGCCAGCAGACCCAGGACTAGCGGGTTTATCAATGAGCAGTTCTTC. Translated: CASRPRTSGFINEQFF.

The rearrangement uses TRBV5-1 and TRBJ1-3, with D perhaps TRBD1 (5 bases). Germline values: CDR1 SGHRS, CDR2 YFSETQ. Trimming stripped 5 bases from V and 0 bases from J, with 12 bases between. The CDR3 runs 15 residues. CDR3 DNA: TGCGCCAGCAGGACCGGGGGTAACTCTGGAAACACCATATATTTT. Translating gives CASRTGGNSGNTIYF.

With regard to this clone: One end of the junction varies from germline; a read error may be responsible. The genes are TRBV6-1 and TRBJ1-5, with no clear D. CDR1 and CDR2 (germline): MNHNS, SASEGT. The CDR3 length is 12 residues. CDR3 nucleotide sequence: TGTGCCAGCAGGGAAGGGAGGCAGCCCCAGCATTTT. It encodes CASREGRQPQHF.

This chain uses TRBV7-9 with TRBJ1-2; D might be TRBD1 (5 bases). Germline loops: CDR1 SEHNR, CDR2 FQNEAQ (reference sequence). CDR3 size: 15 residues. Trimming removed 2 bases at V and 0 bases at J, with 10 bases between. CDR3 sequence (DNA): TGTGCCAGCAGCTTACTGGGGGGGACTAACTATGGCTACACCTTC. Translation: CASSLLGGTNYGYTF.

The rearrangement uses TRBV4-3 and TRBJ2-3; 8 bases are a match to TRBD2. The V segment lost 1 base and the J segment 4 bases; nucleotides outside the gene matches: 7. Germline V gene sequence: CDR1 LGHNA, CDR2 YSLEER. This CDR3 contains 16 residues. The DNA for the CDR3 is TGCGCCAGCAGCCAAGCCGGGACTAGTCCCCCAGATACGCAGTATTTT. It is translated as CASSQAGTSPPDTQYF.

The chain recombines TRBV5-4 with TRBJ2-2; D might be TRBD1 (6 bases). Trimming stripped 2 bases from V and 6 bases from J, with 17 bases between. Germline-derived CDR1 and CDR2 are SGHNT and YYREEE (reference sequence). The CDR3 is made up of 16 amino acids. The CDR3 DNA reads as TGTGCCAGCAGCTTAAGCGGCAGGGGAAGCGCCGGGGAGCTGTTTTTT. This sequence encodes CASSLSGRGSAGELFF. The full variable domain, its missing parts supplied by reference TRBV5-4 and TRBJ2-2, is ETGVTQSPTHLIKTRGQQVTLRCSSQSGHNTVSWYQQALGQGPQFIFQYYREEENGRGNFPPRFSGLQFPNYSSELNVNALELDDSALYLCASSLSGRGSAGELFFGEGSRLTVL.

The rearrangement links TRBV4-1 to TRBJ2-3, with 14 positions matching TRBD2. Germline-derived CDR1 and CDR2 are MGHRA and YSYEKL. The CDR3 has 16 amino acids. V lost 3 bases to trimming and J lost 2 bases; unmatched junction nucleotides: 1. CDR3 nucleotide sequence: TGCGCCAGCAGCCAGGGACTAGCGGGAGACACAGATACGCAGTATTTT. It codes for CASSQGLAGDTDTQYF.